This T cell receptor beta chain was recorded in a study of T cells after yellow fever vaccination. Conversion of TCR transcripts into cDNA relied on 5'RACE template switching, which added a universal primer site and UMIs. Via MiXCR, TCRdb re-called the 5' RACE reads, giving one row per CDR3 protein. The profile shows approximately 260,000 distinct CDR3 sequences, 13% of them singletons. A word on this clonotype: The antigen remains undetermined.

Study findings and constraints: Clonotypes appearing in both CD4 and CD8 compartments existed, and their share was small.

The CDR3 has 15 residues. From germline, CDR1 is SGHTA and CDR2 FQGNSA. V lost 4 bases to trimming and J lost 4 bases; unmatched junction nucleotides: 5. This TCR was recovered from a man in his thirties or forties who received the YFV17D yellow fever vaccine. The starting material was CD4+ T cells sorted from PBMCs, obtained 45 days after the yellow fever booster vaccination. The rearrangement joins TRBV7-2 to TRBJ2-7; 12 nucleotides align to TRBD2. The CDR3 sequence is CASSSTGTSGYEQYF. Written as DNA, the CDR3 is TGTGCCAGCAGCTCCACCGGGACTAGCGGGTACGAGCAGTACTTC.